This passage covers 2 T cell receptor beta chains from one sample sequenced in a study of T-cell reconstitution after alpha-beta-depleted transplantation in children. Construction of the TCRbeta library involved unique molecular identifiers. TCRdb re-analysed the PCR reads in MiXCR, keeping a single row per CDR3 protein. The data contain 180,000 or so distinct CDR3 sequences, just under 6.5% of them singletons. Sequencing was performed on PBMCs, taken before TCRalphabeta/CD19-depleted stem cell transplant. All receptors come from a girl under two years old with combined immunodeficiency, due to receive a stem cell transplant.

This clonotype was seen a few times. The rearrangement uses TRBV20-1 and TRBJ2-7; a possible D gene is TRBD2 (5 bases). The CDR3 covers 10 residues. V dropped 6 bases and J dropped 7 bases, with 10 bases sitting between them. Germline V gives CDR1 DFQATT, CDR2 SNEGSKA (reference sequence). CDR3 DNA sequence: TGCAGTGCCCGGACGGGGGAGCAGTACTTC. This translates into CSARTGEQYF.

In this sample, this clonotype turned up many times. CDR3 bases: TGCGCCAGCAGCCAAGATGTCGGGGCCCCGCAGTTCTTC. Translating it yields CASSQDVGAPQFF. This chain connects TRBV4-3 to TRBJ2-1; the D gene could be TRBD1 or TRBD2 (5 bases each). In germline, CDR1 is LGHNA, CDR2 YSLEER. The CDR3 is 13 amino acids. The V end was cut by 0 bases, the J end by 12 bases, with 12 bases between.